These 32 T cell receptor beta chains were all obtained from the same sample, sequenced in a study of blood T cell repertoires in COVID-19. The assay was immunoSEQ multiplex PCR, and TCRdb's table has in-frame clones only and misses some. This repertoire shows 330,000 or so clones, roughly 90% found once; its top ten account for 3% to 4%. Sequenced input: peripheral blood. Receptors originate from a woman aged 55 to 70 with COVID-19, enrolled during active disease.

The CDR3 sequence: CASSAQGIQVTTNEKLFF. In DNA form, the CDR3 reads TGTGCCAGCAGTGCCCAGGGAATTCAGGTCACAACTAATGAAAAACTGTTTTTT. The chain links TRBV2 to TRBJ1-4, with TRBD1 as a possible D gene (5 bases). Germline V gives CDR1 SNHLY, CDR2 FYNNEI. The V end lost 4 bases, the J end lost 0 bases, and 18 bases lay between the germline ends. This CDR3 contains 18 residues.

The rearrangement uses TRBV3-1 (or the pseudogene TRBV3-2) and TRBJ2-2; 8 bases fit TRBD2. Germline V gives CDR1 LGHDT, CDR2 YNNKEL (reference sequence). This CDR3 has 14 residues. Germline trimming cut 8 bases from V and 5 bases from J; bases unmatched to any gene: 7. The CDR3 nucleotides read TGTGCCAGCCGGGGGGGGCACGGGACCGGGGAGCTGTTTTTT. Translated: CASRGGHGTGELFF.

The rearrangement joins TRBV19 to TRBJ1-2; D remains unclear. CDR1 and CDR2 (germline): LNHDA, SQIVND (reference sequence). The CDR3 length is 14 residues. V was shortened by 2 bases and J by 0 bases, with 7 bases between the two germline ends. The CDR3 region has the DNA TGTGCCAGTAGTATAACAGTGACTAACTATGGCTACACCTTC. As protein: CASSITVTNYGYTF. Full variable domain (outside the CDR3, taken from reference TRBV19 and TRBJ1-2): DGGITQSPKYLFRKEGQNVTLSCEQNLNHDAMYWYRQDPGQGLRLIYYSQIVNDFQKGDIAEGYSVSREKKESFPLTVTSAQKNPTAFYLCASSITVTNYGYTFGSGTRLTVV.

This chain connects TRBV9 to TRBJ1-1; D ambiguous. CDR3 length: 15 amino acids. V was trimmed by 3 bases and J by 1 base, leaving 13 bases between them. The germline V gene has CDR1 SGDLS and CDR2 YYNGEE. The CDR3, as DNA: TGTGCCAGCAGCGCCCGCAAAGAGGGGAACACTGAAGCTTTCTTT. Amino acids: CASSARKEGNTEAFF.

This chain uses TRBV5-1 with TRBJ1-5; D gene unclear. V shed 4 bases and J shed 8 bases, with 10 bases lying between them. Germline V gene lookup returns CDR1 SGHRS and CDR2 YFSETQ. The CDR3 runs 12 residues. Here the CDR3 DNA reads TGCGCCAGCAGCAGCCCCGGGGAGCCCCAGCATTTT. Its protein is CASSSPGEPQHF.

The chain combines TRBV5-6 with TRBJ2-7; D perhaps matches TRBD1 (6 bases). The length of the CDR3 is 14 residues. The V gene's germline CDR1 is SGHDT and CDR2 YYEEEE. Deletions cut 5 bases from V and 3 bases from J, with 15 bases between. The DNA for the CDR3 is TGTGCCAGCAGTCCCGGGACACAAAACTACGAGCAGTACTTC. Residues: CASSPGTQNYEQYF.

This clone was observed a handful of times. The V and J genes are TRBV19 and TRBJ1-6; no clear D. This CDR3 contains 14 residues. Between the trimmed V and J ends, which lost 4 bases and 7 bases, there was a span of 11 bases. Germline lookup yields CDR1 LNHDA and CDR2 SQIVND (reference sequence). CDR3 bases: TGTGCCAGTAGTAACGGGGTTGGAAATTCACCCCTCCACTTT. Its translation is CASSNGVGNSPLHF.

For this clone: The same CDR3 can be traced to other DNA sequences in this sample. The rearrangement joins TRBV12-3 or TRBV12-4 to TRBJ1-1; 9 bases match TRBD1. The trim removed 5 bases at V and 4 bases at J, leaving 2 bases unmatched. This CDR3 is 13 amino acids long. Written as DNA, the CDR3 is TGTGCCAGCAGTCTGGACAGGGGCACTGAAGCTTTCTTT. This encodes CASSLDRGTEAFF.

The chain recombines TRBV13 with TRBJ2-3, with 10 bases that match TRBD2. Germline lookup yields CDR1 PRHDT and CDR2 FYEKMQ (reference sequence). There are 17 residues in the CDR3. Trimming removed 5 bases from V and 3 bases from J; junction bases left unmatched: 11. CDR3 amino acids: CASSSSGGPLETDTQYF. As DNA, the CDR3 is TGTGCCAGCAGCAGTAGCGGGGGGCCTCTTGAGACAGATACGCAGTATTTT.

The chain has TRBV2 and TRBJ2-7; 8 nucleotides agree with TRBD2. V was pared by 8 bases and J by 6 bases, with 15 bases of the junction left unmatched. Germline loops: CDR1 SNHLY, CDR2 FYNNEI. The CDR3 totals 15 residues. This CDR3 is CASSGGGGPLFEQYF. The CDR3 nucleotides are TGTGCCAGCTCGGGGGGCGGGGGGCCCCTGTTCGAGCAGTACTTC.

V is TRBV5-1 and J is TRBJ1-4; no reliable D call. The CDR3 totals 15 residues. Trimming pared 1 base from V and 7 bases from J, leaving 14 bases between. Germline loops: CDR1 SGHRS, CDR2 YFSETQ. In nucleotides, the CDR3 is TGCGCCAGCAGCTTGTCGCCGGGTGTCGGTGAAAAACTGTTTTTT. This gives the protein CASSLSPGVGEKLFF.

The gene calls are TRBV6-6 and TRBJ1-2, with TRBD1 matching over 8 bases. This CDR3 is built from 14 residues. J lost 7 bases, V lost 2 bases, and 6 bases had no gene match. The germline gives CDR1 MNHNY, CDR2 SVGAGI (reference sequence). The CDR3 spells CASSYPDRVGGYTF. The DNA of the CDR3 is TGTGCCAGCAGTTACCCGGACAGGGTAGGTGGCTACACCTTC.

CDR3 amino acids: CASSYPLAGNTDTQYF. CDR3 bases: TGTGCCAGCAGTTACCCCCTAGCGGGGAACACAGATACGCAGTATTTT. V gene TRBV6-5 combines with J gene TRBJ2-3; TRBD2 matches 9 bases. Germline lookup yields CDR1 MNHEY and CDR2 SVGAGI. The CDR3 runs to 16 residues. V shed 2 bases and J 2 bases; nucleotides not matched to a gene: 5.

The chain employs TRBV5-1 and TRBJ1-2; D is ambiguous. V was clipped by 3 bases and J by 4 bases, with 13 bases between them. Germline CDR1 reads SGHRS; CDR2 reads YFSETQ. The CDR3 consists of 14 residues. The CDR3 DNA sequence: TGCGCCAGCAGCTACGACGGAGGCCCCTATGGCTACACCTTC. Protein: CASSYDGGPYGYTF.

This clone was seen only once. The chain combines TRBV19 with TRBJ2-4; weak D call: TRBD1 (5 bases). CDR1 and CDR2 (germline): LNHDA, SQIVND (reference sequence). Trimming took off 2 bases at V and 8 bases at J, with 16 bases between the two ends. This CDR3 is 15 amino acids long. The CDR3 spells CASSIPGQGSDIQYF. Here the CDR3 DNA reads TGTGCCAGTAGTATACCGGGTCAGGGAAGTGACATTCAGTACTTC.

Here the CDR3 reads CASSLQGMTEAFF. The CDR3 bases are TGTGCCAGCAGCTTACAGGGGATGACTGAAGCTTTCTTT. The V call is TRBV7-3, the J call TRBJ1-1; maybe TRBD1 (6 bases). Per the germline V gene, CDR1 is SGHTA and CDR2 is FQGTGA. The CDR3 is 13 amino acids. Trimming removed 2 bases from V and 5 bases from J, with 9 bases in between. Drawing the rest from reference TRBV7-3 and TRBJ1-1, the complete variable domain is GAGVSQTPSNKVTEKGKYVELRCDPISGHTALYWYRQSLGQGPEFLIYFQGTGAADDSGLPNDRFFAVRPEGSVSTLKIQRTERGDSAVYLCASSLQGMTEAFFGQGTRLTVV.

The chain is built from TRBV5-1 and TRBJ2-1; the match to TRBD1 covers 8 bases. The CDR3 is 21 residues long. J was trimmed by 4 bases and V by 4 bases; bases with no gene match: 25. Germline loops: CDR1 SGHRS, CDR2 YFSETQ. This CDR3 is CASSIFTSNPTGEDIYNEQFF. The CDR3 DNA reads as TGCGCCAGCAGCATATTCACTTCGAATCCGACAGGGGAGGATATATACAATGAGCAGTTCTTC. The full variable domain, with the rest looked up from reference TRBV5-1 and TRBJ2-1, is KAGVTQTPRYLIKTRGQQVTLSCSPISGHRSVSWYQQTPGQGLQFLFEYFSETQRNKGNFPGRFSGRQFSNSRSEMNVSTLELGDSALYLCASSIFTSNPTGEDIYNEQFFGPGTRLTVL.

The V and J genes are TRBV5-4 and TRBJ2-3, with D possibly being TRBD2 (6 bases). Trimming left V 2 bases short and J 1 base short, with 14 bases between. Germline-derived CDR1 and CDR2 are SGHNT and YYREEE (reference sequence). This CDR3 is 16 amino acids long. CDR3 coding DNA: TGTGCCAGCAGCTTCGGTCGGGGCGGGGGCACAGATACGCAGTATTTT. Translated: CASSFGRGGGTDTQYF.

The CDR3 DNA sequence: TGTGCCAGCAGCTCAGGTGGCACCATATATTTT. Protein: CASSSGGTIYF. The J gene is TRBJ1-3, the V gene TRBV7-6; D remains unclear. The CDR3 totals 11 residues. V gave up 4 bases and J gave up 9 bases, with 7 bases separating them. Germline CDR1 is SGHVS and CDR2 is FNYEAQ. The full variable domain, in which reference TRBV7-6 and TRBJ1-3 provide the parts outside the CDR3, is GAGVSQSPRYKVTKRGQDVALRCDPISGHVSLYWYRQALGQGPEFLTYFNYEAQQDKSGLPNDRFSAERPEGSISTLTIQRTEQRDSAMYRCASSSGGTIYFGEGSWLTVV.

The J gene is TRBJ1-1, the V gene TRBV27; D remains unclear. Germline V gives CDR1 MNHEY, CDR2 SMNVEV (reference sequence). V lost 4 bases to trimming and J lost 4 bases, with 4 bases between them. This CDR3 region has 11 residues. The CDR3 loop is CASSSRTEAFF. The CDR3 DNA sequence: TGTGCCAGCAGTTCGCGCACTGAAGCTTTCTTT.

This rearrangement joins TRBV5-6 to TRBJ2-7; D remains unclear. CDR1 and CDR2 from the germline V gene are SGHDT and YYEEEE. The CDR3 length is 14 residues. The V gene lost 2 bases and the J gene lost 2 bases, with 11 bases spanning the gap. The CDR3: CASSLGGSPYEQYF. In nucleotides, the CDR3 is TGTGCCAGCAGCTTAGGCGGCTCTCCCTACGAGCAGTACTTC.

This clone was found a few times. CDR3 amino acids: CASTLVREYTEAFF. In DNA, the CDR3 is TGTGCCAGCACCCTAGTGCGGGAGTACACTGAAGCTTTCTTT. The chain combines TRBV2 with TRBJ1-1; D gene uncertain. Germline CDR1 SNHLY, CDR2 FYNNEI. V was cut by 7 bases and J by 3 bases, with 15 bases left in between. This CDR3 is built from 14 residues.

The chain employs TRBV4-2 and TRBJ2-7; TRBD2 matches 8 bases. V lost 1 base and J lost 6; bases outside the gene matches: 5. Germline CDR1 is LGHNA and CDR2 is YNFKEQ. This CDR3 is built from 14 residues. The CDR3 bases are TGTGCCAGCAGCCAAGCGGGGGGGGGATTCGAGCAGTACTTC. Amino acids: CASSQAGGGFEQYF.

The chain links TRBV9 to TRBJ2-5; TRBD2 might be the D (7 bases). V lost 7 bases to trimming and J lost 5 bases, with 15 bases between them. Germline V gene data show CDR1 as SGDLS and CDR2 as YYNGEE. This CDR3 has 13 amino acids. As DNA, the CDR3 is TGTGCCAGCGGCTGGGGGGGCCAGGAGACCCAGTACTTC. It specifies CASGWGGQETQYF. The variable domain in full, completed from reference TRBV9 and TRBJ2-5, reads DSGVTQTPKHLITATGQRVTLRCSPRSGDLSVYWYQQSLDQGLQFLIQYYNGEERAKGNILERFSAQQFPDLHSELNLSSLELGDSALYFCASGWGGQETQYFGPGTRLLVL.

This clone appeared once. V gene TRBV5-4 combines with J gene TRBJ1-2; D remains ambiguous. The V end lost 4 bases, the J end lost 1 base, and 5 bases lay between the germline ends. This CDR3 comprises 12 residues. Germline V gene data show CDR1 as SGHNT and CDR2 as YYREEE (reference sequence). CDR3 loop: CASSPSNYGYTF. The CDR3 DNA follows: TGTGCCAGCAGCCCCAGTAACTATGGCTACACCTTC.

The chain carries TRBV9 and TRBJ1-1, with a tentative D call TRBD1 (6 bases). With 0 bases removed from V and 1 base from J, the gap between germline ends came to 10 bases. This CDR3 comprises 15 residues. Germline V gene data show CDR1 as SGDLS and CDR2 as YYNGEE. The CDR3 sequence: CASSVGGTPNTEAFF. The CDR3 nucleotides are TGTGCCAGCAGCGTAGGAGGGACACCGAACACTGAAGCTTTCTTT.

This sequence joins TRBV6-4 and TRBJ1-1; TRBD1 aligns across 7 bases. Germline lookup yields CDR1 MRHNA and CDR2 SNTAGT. This CDR3 spans 14 amino acids. J was trimmed by 8 bases and V by 2 bases; bases with no gene match: 8. CDR3 bases: TGTGCCAGCAGTGACACCCATCAAGGGGGCGAAGCTTTCTTT. Its protein is CASSDTHQGGEAFF.

This clone was seen only a few times. This chain joins TRBV29-1 and TRBJ1-1; D ambiguous. V was pared by 7 bases and J by 1 base, with 10 bases between. Germline V gives CDR1 SQVTM, CDR2 ANQGSEA. There are 12 residues in the CDR3. CDR3 DNA sequence: TGCAGCGGATCAGGAACGAACACTGAAGCTTTCTTT. Translated: CSGSGTNTEAFF.

This clone appeared a single time. The chain links TRBV5-8 to TRBJ2-1; D gene uncertain. This CDR3 has 14 amino acids. Germline V gene data show CDR1 as SGHTS and CDR2 as YDEGEE. Trimming left V 6 bases short and J 8 bases short, with 18 bases between. CDR3 DNA: TGTGCCAGCAAGCCCTTTGGTTGGTCCCATGAGCAGTTCTTC. This encodes CASKPFGWSHEQFF.

The sample holds one count of this clone. The chain uses TRBV10-2 and TRBJ2-7; 11 bases match TRBD1. CDR3 length: 14 amino acids. Germline trimming cut 0 bases from V and 6 bases from J; bases unmatched to any gene: 1. Germline lookup yields CDR1 WSHSY and CDR2 SAAADI. The CDR3 DNA sequence: TGCGCCAGCAGTGAGTCCGGGACAGGGGGCGAGCAGTACTTC. Its translation: CASSESGTGGEQYF.

This clone was recorded only once. CDR3 loop: CATSEAGKGTDTQYF. The CDR3 DNA reads TGTGCCACCAGTGAAGCAGGGAAGGGCACAGATACGCAGTATTTT. The V call is TRBV24-1, the J call TRBJ2-3, with a weak D call TRBD1 (5 bases). The V and J ends lost 4 bases and 1 base respectively, with 11 bases between them. The CDR3 has 15 residues. CDR1 and CDR2 from the germline V gene are KGHDR and SFDVKD.

The chain links TRBV5-4 to TRBJ2-7; tentative D call: TRBD2 (5 bases). The germline CDR1 and CDR2 sequences are SGHNT and YYREEE (reference sequence). V was cut by 3 bases and J by 2 bases, with 12 bases left in between. The length of the CDR3 is 14 residues. CDR3 protein: CASSSRTGTYEQYF. DNA of the CDR3: TGTGCCAGCAGCTCCCGGACTGGGACCTACGAGCAGTACTTC.